This paragraph reports one TCR beta chain. Its antigen remains unidentified. HCMV serostatus was determined by detecting HCMV-specific IgG in serum with a commercial ELISA kit. Peripheral blood mononuclear cells were isolated from blood by Ficoll density gradient centrifugation. There are 15 amino acids in the CDR3, from cysteine to phenylalanine inclusive. No coding sequence is recorded. Per the germline V gene, SGHNT is the CDR1 and YENEEA is the CDR2. The record originates from a study of T cells expressing NK-cell markers (dated by TCRdb to the early 2020s). Study-level background: TCR beta-chain repertoires were profiled in sorted CD3+CD56+NKG2C+, CD3+CD56+NKG2C- and CD3+CD56-NKG2C+ T-cell subsets from fewer than 10 donors. Of the eight sequenced donors, seven were found to be HCMV-seropositive and one was found to be HCMV-seronegative. Randomly selected healthy volunteers, three men and five women, were used as the eight sequenced donors. Sequencing of the libraries produced 2 x 150 bp reads on Illumina HiSeq 2000/2500, MiSeq or NextSeq. Results and caveats for the whole study, not just this receptor: Whether the expanded NKG2C-expressing T cell clones were specific for HCMV antigens was left unclear. Those dominant clonotypes were again the most abundant among CD3+CD56-NKG2C+ cells in a handful of donors, at roughly 25-65%. In a handful of donors, the dominant CD3+CD56+NKG2C+ clonotypes were among the top 10 CD8+ clonotypes and accounted for roughly 1.0-8% of CD8+ T cells.

Data came from an Illumina HiSeq 2000. TCR beta cDNA libraries were prepared using 5'RACE template switching, which introduced a universal primer site and unique molecular identifiers. cDNA synthesis was primed from the TCR beta constant segment, followed by two successive PCR amplification steps. For the original study's pipeline: MIGEC was used to demultiplex reads and group reads by UMI, and MiTCR was used to assemble and quantify clonotypes. Only TCR cDNA sequences supported by at least two reads were kept to exclude erroneous sequences. The tcR package was used for downstream repertoire analysis, and clonotypes were matched across fractions by CDR3 nucleotide sequence plus V segment. VDJmatch was used to annotate antigen specificity against VDJdb, with one amino acid substitution allowed in CDR3. TCRdb reprocessed the reads and provides one entry for every CDR3 protein sequence; no DNA is given. The V and J calls come from TCRdb's annotation, not from the publication. The sample's table covers 200,000 to 300,000 distinct CDR3 sequences. The ten biggest clones cover 0.39% of the sample.

The chain uses TRBV11-3 and TRBJ2-5; the D gene TCRdb calls, TRBD2, cannot be checked with no DNA. The TCR was taken from a young man in good health. Donor details come from another sample of the same person, matched by shared clones. Sequenced input: blood T cells: a sorted CD56 or NKG2C T cell subset, CD4+ or CD8+ T cells, or bulk PBMC T cells (not recorded which). The CDR3 here reads CASSLLGVVQETQYF.